This TCR beta chain came from a study of beta chain features in type 1 diabetes. Via the markers CD45RO/CCR7/CD25/CD127/CD95/CD27, stem cell-like memory, regulatory, central memory and naive CD4+ cells were sorted. Sequencing targeted expressed TCRB transcripts, as all isolated RNA had been reverse transcribed. Libraries were prepared by immunoSEQ multiplex PCR; TCRdb keeps only in-frame clonotypes and omits some of them. The table includes about 150,000 clones, roughly 10% detected once. CDR3 length: 15 residues. From germline, CDR1 is SGHAT and CDR2 FQDESV (reference sequence). J was trimmed by 7 bases and V by 5 bases; bases with no gene match: 6. Study outcomes and limitations: Naive, central memory and regulatory TCRB repertoires appeared more similar among patients than healthy donors. VDJ junctions from patients with type 1 diabetes contained fewer insertions and more deletions. Significant though moderate, a shortening of TCRB CDR3s appeared in all four CD4+ subsets of Type 1 diabetes patients.

This clone was counted a few times. The target antigen is unknown. This chain uses TRBV11-1 with TRBJ1-6; 9 bases agree with TRBD1. The sequenced material came from central memory CD4+ T cells from blood. This receptor was identified in a man aged 18-30 years in good health. The CDR3 reads CASSAGQGRNSPLHF. CDR3 DNA: TGTGCCAGCAGCGCGGGACAGGGTAGGAATTCACCCCTCCACTTT.